The clone carrying this T cell receptor beta chain was counted only a few times. The antigen is not known. The record originates from a study of blood T cells in healthy people across ages. General study points: In older individuals, TCR beta diversity per million T cells was lower, falling roughly linearly with age.

The CDR3 length is 12 residues. The germline V gene has CDR1 DFQATT and CDR2 SNEGSKA (reference sequence). Losses at the gene ends were 6 bases for V and 4 bases for J; bases not matched to a gene: 5. Through a sample-barcoded 5' primer and a J-beta primer mix, a second PCR was run for about 6 to 11 cycles. One entry per CDR3 protein results from TCRdb running MiXCR on the 5' RACE reads. Seen here are 1.5 million or so distinct CDR3 sequences, about 43% observed once, and the top ten hold around 8%. The sequence came from a woman younger than 30 in good health. The material sequenced was blood. V gene TRBV20-1 combines with J gene TRBJ1-2, with 7 bases matching TRBD1. The CDR3 sequence: CSARDRAYGYTF. The CDR3 DNA reads as TGCAGTGCCCGTGACAGGGCCTATGGCTACACCTTC.